The clone carrying this T cell receptor beta chain has only a few counts. After removal of 5 bases from V and 13 bases from J, the junction contained 7 bases not matched to a gene. CDR1 is SEHNR, CDR2 FQNEAQ, per germline (reference sequence). The CDR3 contains 12 residues. Patients showing uncontrolled infection, other autoimmune disease, pregnancy or lactation were ineligible. The data originate from a study of T cells in Graves' hyperthyroidism and ophthalmopathy. The source material, RNA transcripts, was used to amplify TCR beta CDR3 regions. During a first-round RT-PCR of the TCR CDR3, the HTBI primer set was used. TCRdb called the multiplex PCR reads again in MiXCR, with one record for every CDR3 protein. The table records 600,000 or so distinct CDR3 sequences, around 15% of them present only once.

The V and J genes are TRBV7-9 and TRBJ2-1; 8 nucleotides match TRBD1. The source material was blood. This TCR was recovered from a woman aged 25 to 39 with Graves' hyperthyroidism. The CDR3 region has the DNA TGTGCCAGCAGCCCCCTGACAGGGGAACAGTTCTTC. It encodes CASSPLTGEQFF. The variable domain in full, completed from reference TRBV7-9 and TRBJ2-1, reads DTGVSQNPRHKITKRGQNVTFRCDPISEHNRLYWYRQTLGQGPEFLTYFQNEAQLEKSRLLSDRFSAERPKGSFSTLEIQRTEQGDSAMYLCASSPLTGEQFFGPGTRLTVL.